Shown below are 28 T cell receptor beta chains from a single sample sequenced in a study of shared clonotypes between healthy human individuals. Positively selected for CCR7, the CD45RO-negative cells used as naive CD8 cells excluded terminally differentiated effector memory CD45RA+ cells. Produced via immunoSEQ multiplex PCR; TCRdb's table is partial and in-frame only. The sample lists millions of clones; just under 95% were seen once. The sample comprised naive CD8+ T cells sorted from blood. These TCRs come from a man aged 18 to 29 in good health.

V usage is TRBV7-9 and J usage is TRBJ2-5; weak D call: TRBD1 (5 bases). Germline assignment: CDR1 SEHNR and CDR2 FQNEAQ (reference sequence). The germline V and J ends were trimmed by 1 base and 5 bases, with 23 bases remaining between them. CDR3 length: 18 residues. The CDR3: CASSLVERQGPNWETQYF. The CDR3 DNA is TGTGCCAGCAGCTTAGTGGAAAGGCAGGGCCCCAACTGGGAGACCCAGTACTTC.

The genes are TRBV27 and TRBJ2-7; maybe TRBD1 (6 bases). This CDR3 comprises 13 residues. CDR1 MNHEY and CDR2 SMNVEV come from the germline V gene (reference sequence). The germline V and J ends were trimmed by 4 bases and 6 bases, with 13 bases remaining between them. This chain's CDR3 is CASSYTGLGEQYF. The CDR3 bases are TGTGCCAGCAGTTACACAGGGTTAGGCGAGCAGTACTTC.

J is TRBJ1-5 and V is TRBV27; D remains unclear. The CDR3 runs to 16 residues. Per the germline V gene, CDR1 is MNHEY and CDR2 is SMNVEV (reference sequence). Trimming removed 3 bases at V and 1 base at J, with 13 bases between. The CDR3 DNA follows: TGTGCCAGCAGTTTCATCGGCCCCCAAAGCAATCAGCCCCAGCATTTT. Translated, it gives CASSFIGPQSNQPQHF.

The genes are TRBV5-6 and TRBJ1-4; D is perhaps TRBD1 (6 bases). V lost 4 bases to trimming and J lost 8 bases, with 15 bases between them. The length of the CDR3 is 14 residues. The germline V gene has CDR1 SGHDT and CDR2 YYEEEE. CDR3 region: CASSPGAIREKLFF. CDR3 bases: TGTGCCAGCAGCCCAGGGGCTATCCGGGAAAAACTGTTTTTT.

Details on this clone: This sample also contains other DNA sequences that code for the same CDR3. The chain combines TRBV28 with TRBJ1-1; the D is unclear. Trimming removed 8 bases from V and 3 bases from J, with 7 bases in between. The CDR3 covers 11 residues. Germline V gene data show CDR1 as MDHEN and CDR2 as SYDVKM. The CDR3 region has the DNA TGTGCCAGCTCCCTAGACACTGAAGCTTTCTTT. Its protein product is CASSLDTEAFF. Full variable domain (outside the CDR3, taken from reference TRBV28 and TRBJ1-1): DVKVTQSSRYLVKRTGEKVFLECVQDMDHENMFWYRQDPGLGLRLIYFSYDVKMKEKGDIPEGYSVSREKKERFSLILESASTNQTSMYLCASSLDTEAFFGQGTRLTVV.

The rearrangement uses TRBV7-9 and TRBJ2-1; 9 bases map to TRBD1. Germline V gene sequence: CDR1 SEHNR, CDR2 FQNEAQ (reference sequence). With 5 bases clipped from V and 0 bases from J, the junction kept 5 bases outside the gene matches. This CDR3 is 16 amino acids long. The CDR3 nucleotides read TGTGCCAGCAGCCCAGAACAGGGGGCCTCCTACAATGAGCAGTTCTTC. Protein: CASSPEQGASYNEQFF. The whole variable domain, remainder taken from reference TRBV7-9 and TRBJ2-1, is DTGVSQNPRHKITKRGQNVTFRCDPISEHNRLYWYRQTLGQGPEFLTYFQNEAQLEKSRLLSDRFSAERPKGSFSTLEIQRTEQGDSAMYLCASSPEQGASYNEQFFGPGTRLTVL.

Here the CDR3 DNA reads TGTGCCAGCGCGCAGGGGATGGAAAAACTGTTTTTT. Translating it yields CASAQGMEKLFF. The V and J genes are TRBV4-2 and TRBJ1-4; D is perhaps TRBD1 (6 bases). The CDR3 runs 12 residues. Germline lookup yields CDR1 LGHNA and CDR2 YNFKEQ. Trimming pared 8 bases from V and 8 bases from J, leaving 12 bases between.

The rearrangement joins TRBV11-2 to TRBJ2-7, with 12 bases fitting TRBD1. This CDR3 is built from 15 residues. V lost 5 bases and J lost 4; bases outside the gene matches: 6. CDR1 SGHAT and CDR2 FQNNGV come from the germline V gene. CDR3 sequence (DNA): TGTGCCAGCAGCATCGGGACAGGGGGCTTGTACGAGCAGTACTTC. Amino acids: CASSIGTGGLYEQYF.

This sequence joins TRBV5-4 and TRBJ2-5, with D perhaps TRBD2 (6 bases). The CDR3 contains 14 residues. Looked up from germline, CDR1 is SGHNT and CDR2 is YYREEE (reference sequence). V shed 5 bases and J shed 5 bases, with 16 bases lying between them. The CDR3 loop is CASSWRGGSETQYF. DNA of the CDR3: TGTGCCAGCAGTTGGCGGGGCGGGTCTGAGACCCAGTACTTC.

The genes are TRBV7-9 and TRBJ1-5, with D uncertain. The CDR3 is made up of 12 amino acids. Trimming cost V 8 bases and J 6 bases, with 11 bases left between them. The germline V gene encodes CDR1 SEHNR and CDR2 FQNEAQ (reference sequence). CDR3 nucleotide sequence: TGTGCCAGCTCGATCGGGCTTCAGCCCCAGCATTTT. Translation: CASSIGLQPQHF.

The chain joins TRBV12-5 to TRBJ1-1; no clear D gene. The CDR3 is 17 residues long. Germline CDR1 reads LGHNT; CDR2 reads FRNRAP. V was clipped by 0 bases and J by 3 bases, with 17 bases between them. The CDR3 is CASGLVRRPGSDTEAFF. The CDR3 DNA follows: TGTGCTAGTGGTTTGGTACGGAGGCCCGGGTCGGACACTGAAGCTTTCTTT.

The rearrangement uses TRBV28 and TRBJ1-2, with a tentative D call TRBD1 (5 bases). Germline V gene lookup returns CDR1 MDHEN and CDR2 SYDVKM. The CDR3 is 15 amino acids. The V and J ends lost 3 bases and 5 bases respectively, with 16 bases between them. The CDR3 region is CASSLMATVVYGYTF. The CDR3 DNA is TGTGCCAGCAGTTTGATGGCGACAGTGGTATATGGCTACACCTTC.

The chain couples TRBV10-2 to TRBJ2-1; the D gene is possibly TRBD2 (5 bases). The germline V gene has CDR1 WSHSY and CDR2 SAAADI. Trimming left V 4 bases short and J 4 bases short, with 11 bases between. The CDR3 runs to 14 residues. Here the CDR3 reads CASSGLAIYNEQFF. CDR3 nucleotide sequence: TGCGCCAGCAGTGGGTTAGCGATATACAATGAGCAGTTCTTC.

This chain joins TRBV7-2 and TRBJ2-3; D possibly matches TRBD1 or TRBD2 (5 bases each). The V gene lost 5 bases and the J gene lost 4 bases, with 25 bases spanning the gap. The germline V gene has CDR1 SGHTA and CDR2 FQGNSA. The CDR3 length is 18 residues. The chain's CDR3 is CASSDGTVSREWPDTQYF. CDR3 sequence (DNA): TGTGCCAGCAGCGATGGGACCGTCAGTAGGGAGTGGCCAGATACGCAGTATTTT.

The chain uses TRBV28 and TRBJ2-7; D unresolved. The V gene lost 3 bases and the J gene lost 6 bases, with 15 bases spanning the gap. Germline V gene data show CDR1 as MDHEN and CDR2 as SYDVKM. The CDR3 runs 14 residues. Here the CDR3 reads CASSLVSQAFEQYF. As DNA, the CDR3 is TGTGCCAGCAGTTTGGTATCCCAAGCTTTCGAGCAGTACTTC. Drawing the rest from reference TRBV28 and TRBJ2-7, the complete variable domain is DVKVTQSSRYLVKRTGEKVFLECVQDMDHENMFWYRQDPGLGLRLIYFSYDVKMKEKGDIPEGYSVSREKKERFSLILESASTNQTSMYLCASSLVSQAFEQYFGPGTRLTVT.

This sequence joins TRBV7-2 and TRBJ2-3; TRBD1 is a possible D gene (5 bases). The CDR3 length is 16 residues. Germline assignment: CDR1 SGHTA and CDR2 FQGNSA. The V gene lost 6 bases and the J gene lost 3 bases, with 19 bases spanning the gap. This CDR3 is CASSQPRGLSTDTQYF. Written as DNA, the CDR3 is TGTGCCAGCAGTCAACCAAGGGGATTGTCGACAGATACGCAGTATTTT.

This chain connects TRBV20-1 to TRBJ1-2, with D unclear. Germline CDR1 and CDR2: DFQATT and SNEGSKA (reference sequence). The CDR3 is 11 residues long. V was cut by 3 bases and J by 6 bases, with 8 bases left in between. As DNA, the CDR3 is TGCAGTGCTAGGGGGATGGATGGCTACACCTTC. As protein: CSARGMDGYTF.

The V call is TRBV2, the J call TRBJ2-5; D call uncertain. Germline CDR1 SNHLY, CDR2 FYNNEI. The V gene lost 5 bases and the J gene lost 1 base, with 8 bases spanning the gap. The CDR3 has 13 amino acids. The CDR3 region has the DNA TGTGCCAGCAGTACGGCCCCCCAAGAGACCCAGTACTTC. Amino acid sequence: CASSTAPQETQYF.

The gene calls are TRBV5-6 and TRBJ1-5; a possible D gene is TRBD1 (6 bases). The CDR3 is made up of 13 amino acids. Trimming left V 0 bases short and J 7 bases short, with 8 bases between. Germline V gene data show CDR1 as SGHDT and CDR2 as YYEEEE. CDR3 nucleotide sequence: TGTGCCAGCAGCTTGGAGGGGGTGCAGCCCCAGCATTTT. Translated, it gives CASSLEGVQPQHF.

The chain links TRBV2 to TRBJ2-1; no firm D call. The CDR3 has 16 residues. The germline V and J ends were trimmed by 8 bases and 5 bases, with 22 bases remaining between them. Germline V lookup: CDR1 SNHLY, CDR2 FYNNEI. The CDR3 DNA is TGTGCCAGCGGAGTAAACGACAACCGGACCCACAATGAGCAGTTCTTC. Translation: CASGVNDNRTHNEQFF.

The V gene is TRBV10-3, the J gene TRBJ2-7, with a possible D match to TRBD2 (6 bases). Germline CDR1 ENHRY, CDR2 SYGVKD. The CDR3 covers 13 residues. V was cut by 7 bases and J by 1 base, with 11 bases left in between. The CDR3 nucleotides read TGTGCCATCACCCCTAGCGATTCCTACGAGCAGTACTTC. Amino acid sequence: CAITPSDSYEQYF.

The gene calls are TRBV5-6 and TRBJ2-7, with D perhaps TRBD1 (6 bases). Trimming shortened V by 7 bases and J by 2 bases, and 13 bases separated the two germline ends. The CDR3 extends over 13 amino acids. Germline assignment: CDR1 SGHDT and CDR2 YYEEEE. CDR3 protein: CASGEGVTYEQYF. DNA for the CDR3: TGTGCCAGCGGAGAGGGGGTGACCTACGAGCAGTACTTC.

This chain joins TRBV7-9 and TRBJ1-1; no clear D. Germline V gives CDR1 SEHNR, CDR2 FQNEAQ (reference sequence). The CDR3 has 12 residues. The germline V and J ends were trimmed by 3 bases and 6 bases, with 8 bases remaining between them. The CDR3 sequence: CASSFLSSEAFF. DNA of the CDR3: TGTGCCAGCAGCTTCCTCTCTTCTGAAGCTTTCTTT.

This clone was seen once. The V and J genes are TRBV28 and TRBJ1-5; a possible D gene is TRBD1 (5 bases). Deletions cut 10 bases from V and 6 bases from J, with 13 bases between. Germline loops: CDR1 MDHEN, CDR2 SYDVKM. The CDR3 length is 12 residues. The CDR3 DNA reads as TGTGCCATTCAGGGAAGAGGTCAGCCCCAGCATTTT. This translates into CAIQGRGQPQHF.

This clone appeared a single time. The chain combines TRBV28 with TRBJ1-2; the D is unclear. V was cut by 6 bases and J by 3 bases, with 14 bases left in between. This CDR3 has 14 amino acids. From germline, CDR1 is MDHEN and CDR2 SYDVKM. Here the CDR3 DNA reads TGTGCCAGCAGCGCAAGAGCTGGTCACTATGGCTACACCTTC. This sequence encodes CASSARAGHYGYTF.

The chain has TRBV4-1 and TRBJ1-5; 7 bases agree with TRBD1. V shed 3 bases and J 7 bases; nucleotides not matched to a gene: 9. The germline CDR1 and CDR2 sequences are MGHRA and YSYEKL. CDR3 size: 15 residues. The CDR3 here is CASSHMTGSRQPQHF. The DNA for the CDR3 is TGCGCCAGCAGCCATATGACAGGGTCCCGCCAGCCCCAGCATTTT.

This clone appeared once. The gene calls are TRBV5-6 and TRBJ1-4; 7 bases are a match to TRBD1. This CDR3 spans 15 amino acids. V dropped 7 bases and J dropped 5; count of bases not matched to a gene: 11. Germline V gene lookup returns CDR1 SGHDT and CDR2 YYEEEE. CDR3 nucleotide sequence: TGTGCCAGCTCCCCCGTCGGGACAGAAAATGAAAAACTGTTTTTT. It specifies CASSPVGTENEKLFF.

The rearrangement joins TRBV27 to TRBJ1-4; a weak D match, TRBD1 (5 bases). V gave up 2 bases and J gave up 4 bases, with 8 bases separating them. Germline lookup yields CDR1 MNHEY and CDR2 SMNVEV (reference sequence). This CDR3 is built from 14 residues. CDR3 in amino acids: CASSLEGFNEKLFF. CDR3 bases: TGTGCCAGCAGTTTAGAGGGGTTTAATGAAAAACTGTTTTTT.